One and the same sample provided the 10 T cell receptor beta chains below, sequenced in a study of response to subunit inactivated influenza vaccine. MiXCR, applied by TCRdb to the RT-PCR reads, yields one record per CDR3 protein. This sample carries 300,000 to 350,000 distinct CDR3 sequences, roughly 20% of them seen once, and the ten largest clones take about 9.3%. The input for sequencing was PBMCs from blood, taken approximately 22 months after vaccination. The receptors were gathered from a man between 50 and 75 years old who received an inactivated influenza vaccine.

The genes are TRBV5-1 and TRBJ2-7; no firm D call. The ends were cut back, 0 bases at V and 4 bases at J, with 8 bases in the middle. The CDR3 spans 13 residues. Germline CDR1 SGHRS, CDR2 YFSETQ. The CDR3 coding sequence is TGCGCCAGCAGCTTGGGCGGATTGTACGAGCAGTACTTC. Translation gives CASSLGGLYEQYF.

This clonotype was seen at least ten times. The gene calls are TRBV4-3 and TRBJ1-4; perhaps TRBD1 as D (6 bases). The CDR3 spans 14 residues. The V end was cut by 3 bases, the J end by 1 base, with 6 bases between. Germline CDR1 reads LGHNA; CDR2 reads YSLEER. CDR3 residues: CASSQTGTNEKLFF. CDR3 bases: TGCGCCAGCAGCCAGACAGGAACTAATGAAAAACTGTTTTTT.

This clonotype was detected only a few times. V and J are TRBV27 and TRBJ2-7; 10 nucleotides agree with TRBD2. The CDR3 runs to 13 residues. Germline trimming cut 5 bases from V and 3 bases from J; bases unmatched to any gene: 1. Germline loops: CDR1 MNHEY, CDR2 SMNVEV (reference sequence). CDR3: CASSRLAGYEQYF. The CDR3 nucleotides are TGTGCCAGCAGTCGACTAGCGGGCTACGAGCAGTACTTC.

This clonotype was detected only a few times. The V gene is TRBV20-1, the J gene TRBJ1-5; D not certain. Trimming took 0 bases from V and 2 from J, leaving 17 bases between them. The CDR3 extends over 17 amino acids. Germline V CDR1 and CDR2: DFQATT, SNEGSKA (reference sequence). CDR3 DNA: TGCAGTGCTAGAGATTTAGCAGAAGTGGCCGGCAATCAGCCCCAGCATTTT. Protein sequence: CSARDLAEVAGNQPQHF.

This clonotype was seen many times. The V call is TRBV12-3 or TRBV12-4, the J call TRBJ2-2; possible D gene TRBD1, 5 bases. V lost 5 bases, J lost 1 base, and 8 bases lay in between. This CDR3 spans 14 amino acids. CDR3 DNA sequence: TGTGCCAGCAGTAGGACACAGAACACCGGGGAGCTGTTTTTT. This sequence encodes CASSRTQNTGELFF.

The chain carries TRBV14 and TRBJ1-2; D uncertain. Trimming took off 2 bases at V and 2 bases at J, with 6 bases between the two ends. From germline, CDR1 is SGHDN and CDR2 FVKESK. This CDR3 is 13 amino acids long. The CDR3 region is CASSQWQNYGYTF. The DNA of the CDR3 is TGTGCCAGCAGCCAATGGCAGAACTATGGCTACACCTTC.

A word on this clonotype: The junction differs from germline at one of its ends, possibly a read error. J is TRBJ1-1 and V is TRBV12-3 or TRBV12-4; TRBD1 aligns across 7 bases. This CDR3 region has 13 residues. CDR3 in amino acids: CASSQQGFTEALF. CDR3 in DNA: TGTGCCAGCAGTCAACAGGGGTTCACTGAAGCTTTATTT.

The chain has TRBV7-2 and TRBJ2-3; D remains unclear. The V gene's germline CDR1 is SGHTA and CDR2 FQGNSA. The CDR3 loop spans 14 amino acids. Between the trimmed V and J ends, which lost 3 bases and 6 bases, there was a span of 13 bases. The CDR3 DNA follows: TGTGCCAGCAGCTTTAGGGCCCTTGTGGATACGCAGTATTTT. Its protein product is CASSFRALVDTQYF.

This clonotype was recorded a few times. The chain is built from TRBV12-3 or TRBV12-4 and TRBJ1-1; 8 nucleotides agree with TRBD1. The V segment lost 3 bases and the J segment 1 base; nucleotides outside the gene matches: 4. The length of the CDR3 is 15 residues. CDR3 amino acids: CASSFTDRGNTEAFF. Here the CDR3 DNA reads TGTGCCAGCAGTTTCACAGACAGGGGGAACACTGAAGCTTTCTTT.

This clonotype was seen more than once but under ten times. This may come from a read error, since a much larger clone is one base off. The V call is TRBV24-1, the J call TRBJ1-4, with D hard to call. This CDR3 spans 14 amino acids. V lost 4 bases to trimming and J lost 12 bases, with 17 bases between them. From germline, CDR1 is KGHDR and CDR2 SFDVKD. CDR3 sequence: CATSEVRAGEELFF. The CDR3 bases are TGTGCCACCAGTGAAGTCCGGGCAGGAGAAGAACTGTTTTTT.